The next 3 T cell receptor beta chains were all read from a single sample in a study of shared clonotypes between healthy human individuals. Assay: immunoSEQ multiplex PCR; the TCRdb copy retains only in-frame clones and omits some. The table has 150,000 to 200,000 clones, 65% to 70% seen once. Sequences were obtained from memory CD4+ T cells sorted from blood. Indicated subset: CD45RA-negative fraction. These receptors were collected from a man aged 25-45 years in good health.

The sample holds many counts of this clone. The V gene is TRBV9, the J gene TRBJ1-2; D is unclear. Germline loops: CDR1 SGDLS, CDR2 YYNGEE. CDR3 length: 14 amino acids. Trimming stripped 4 bases from V and 4 bases from J, with 14 bases between. The CDR3 protein is CASSPRSGGYGYTF. The CDR3 nucleotides read TGTGCCAGCAGCCCCCGATCCGGCGGCTATGGCTACACCTTC.

This sequence joins TRBV5-1 and TRBJ2-1; the match to TRBD2 covers 13 bases. The V gene end was trimmed by 3 bases and the J gene end by 2 bases; junction bases not matched to a gene: 8. Germline V gene lookup returns CDR1 SGHRS and CDR2 YFSETQ. This CDR3 region has 18 residues. The CDR3 loop reads CASSSMGGTSGAYNEQFF. In DNA, the CDR3 is TGCGCCAGCAGCTCCATGGGCGGGACTAGCGGGGCCTACAATGAGCAGTTCTTC.

This clone was counted between two and nine times. The V call is TRBV19, the J call TRBJ2-1; D possibly corresponds to TRBD1 (5 bases). V was cut by 6 bases and J by 0 bases, with 12 bases left in between. CDR1 LNHDA and CDR2 SQIVND come from the germline V gene (reference sequence). The CDR3 loop spans 15 amino acids. The CDR3 region has the DNA TGTGCCAGTAGAATTGACAGAAGCTCCTACAATGAGCAGTTCTTC. Protein sequence: CASRIDRSSYNEQFF.